The 26 T cell receptor beta chains below all came from one sample that was sequenced in a study of beta chain features in type 1 diabetes (dated by TCRdb to 2016 to 2018). The research as a whole found: In all four CD4+ subsets, TCRB CDR3 length was moderately but significantly shorter in type 1 diabetes patients.

The library was prepared using the immunoSEQ multiplex PCR assay. The High Capacity cDNA Reverse Transcription Kit was used to reverse transcribe all of the isolated RNA, meaning that expressed TCRB transcripts were what got sequenced. In TCRdb, the immuneACCESS table is reduced to in-frame sequences with V and J assigned. These tables do not hold every clone; where another copy was compared, an unresolved V gene accounts for under half, and the others remain unexplained. This sample lists just under 150,000 clones; less than 15% were detected once. The ten largest account for 1.3% of the sample. The antigens these receptors bind are not known. Sequenced material: central memory CD4+ T cells from blood. The receptors were gathered from a man aged 18 to 29 with type 1 diabetes.

This clone was observed a few times. This sequence joins TRBV18 and TRBJ2-1, with D possibly TRBD2 on 6 matching bases. The germline V and J ends were trimmed by 2 bases and 14 bases, with 19 bases remaining between them. CDR1 KGHSH and CDR2 LQKENI come from the germline V gene. The CDR3 is 14 residues long. The CDR3 loop reads CASSPTRDSSSEFF. The CDR3 DNA reads as TGTGCCAGCTCACCAACGAGGGACTCCTCTTCGGAGTTCTTC.

This clone was seen a few times. The J gene is TRBJ1-1, the V gene TRBV10-2; 8 bases agree with TRBD1. Germline V gives CDR1 WSHSY, CDR2 SAAADI. This CDR3 comprises 14 residues. V lost 5 bases to trimming and J lost 7 bases; unmatched junction nucleotides: 9. This CDR3 is CASSSTGAKVEAFF. In nucleotides, the CDR3 is TGCGCCAGCAGTTCGACAGGGGCTAAGGTTGAAGCTTTCTTT.

The table lists this clone with a few counts. The V and J genes are TRBV5-1 and TRBJ2-3; no definite D call. Trimming took 2 bases from V and 5 from J, leaving 12 bases between them. The CDR3 is 14 amino acids. Germline-derived CDR1 and CDR2 are SGHRS and YFSETQ. The CDR3 here is CASSFGSPKDTQYF. The CDR3 nucleotides read TGCGCCAGCAGCTTTGGGTCTCCAAAAGATACGCAGTATTTT.

This clone was seen a few times. The chain carries TRBV5-1 and TRBJ1-2, with 9 positions matching TRBD1. V lost 5 bases to trimming and J lost 6 bases; unmatched junction nucleotides: 14. This CDR3 has 16 residues. Germline V gene lookup returns CDR1 SGHRS and CDR2 YFSETQ. As DNA, the CDR3 is TGCGCCAGCAGTCCATTCGGGACAGGGAATGCAAATGGCTACACCTTC. It codes for CASSPFGTGNANGYTF.

This clone was counted between two and nine times. J is TRBJ2-1 and V is TRBV5-4; D is perhaps TRBD1 or TRBD2 (5 bases each). CDR3 length: 15 residues. In germline, CDR1 is SGHNT, CDR2 YYREEE (reference sequence). V lost 1 base and J 5 bases, leaving 13 bases between the germline ends. The CDR3 reads CASSLYGARNNEQFF. CDR3 nucleotides: TGTGCCAGCAGCTTGTACGGGGCAAGGAACAATGAGCAGTTCTTC.

Only one count was recorded for this clone. The rearrangement links TRBV5-6 to TRBJ2-1; no firm D call. The CDR3 extends over 13 amino acids. V lost 5 bases and J lost 9, with 15 bases in between. CDR1 and CDR2 (germline): SGHDT, YYEEEE. DNA for the CDR3: TGTGCCAGCAGACCGGACCTAGGCGGTGAGCAGTTCTTC. Protein product: CASRPDLGGEQFF.

This clone was counted between two and nine times. The chain uses TRBV5-1 and TRBJ2-3; D is undetermined. With 5 bases removed from V and 4 bases from J, the gap between germline ends came to 11 bases. This CDR3 contains 13 residues. Germline-derived CDR1 and CDR2 are SGHRS and YFSETQ. The CDR3 bases are TGCGCCAGCAGAGATTTGACCTCAGATACGCAGTATTTT. Protein: CASRDLTSDTQYF.

This clone was seen a handful of times. The chain employs TRBV15 and TRBJ1-6; D is possibly TRBD1 (5 bases). This CDR3 comprises 13 residues. Germline V gene data show CDR1 as LNHNV and CDR2 as YYDKDF (reference sequence). V lost 9 bases, J lost 8 bases, and 14 bases lay in between. The CDR3 is CATGTSRDSPLHF. CDR3 nucleotides: TGTGCCACAGGGACGAGTCGGGATTCACCCCTCCACTTT.

This clone was seen ten or more times. Other DNA sequences in the sample encode the same CDR3. This rearrangement joins TRBV29-1 to TRBJ1-1; 8 positions match TRBD1. This CDR3 is built from 12 residues. V shed 7 bases and J 5 bases; nucleotides not matched to a gene: 6. Germline CDR1 reads SQVTM; CDR2 reads ANQGSEA. Here the CDR3 reads CSGTGRRTEAFF. Here the CDR3 DNA reads TGCAGCGGGACAGGGCGGAGGACTGAAGCTTTCTTT.

V and J are TRBV6-1 and TRBJ1-1; 8 bases line up with TRBD1. The trim removed 5 bases at V and 1 base at J, leaving 3 bases unmatched. CDR1 is MNHNS and CDR2 is SASEGT in the germline V gene. This CDR3 has 14 residues. The CDR3 DNA sequence: TGTGCCAGCAGTAGGACAGGGCGGAACACTGAAGCTTTCTTT. Its translation is CASSRTGRNTEAFF.

This clone appeared a few times. This chain joins TRBV18 and TRBJ1-5; D unclear. CDR1 is KGHSH and CDR2 is LQKENI in the germline V gene. The CDR3 is 13 amino acids. The V gene lost 5 bases and the J gene lost 0 bases, with 5 bases spanning the gap. Here the CDR3 DNA reads TGTGCCAGCTCATCGTATAGCAATCAGCCCCAGCATTTT. Amino acid sequence: CASSSYSNQPQHF.

A few counts support this clone. V usage is TRBV7-2 and J usage is TRBJ2-1; no definite D call. The CDR3 consists of 12 residues. Trimming pared 5 bases from V and 10 bases from J, leaving 12 bases between. Germline V lookup: CDR1 SGHTA, CDR2 FQGNSA. The CDR3 loop is CASSQWGREQFF. The CDR3 DNA is TGTGCCAGCAGCCAGTGGGGTCGCGAGCAGTTCTTC.

This chain links TRBV10-2 with TRBJ1-5; TRBD1 matches 9 bases. The germline V gene encodes CDR1 WSHSY and CDR2 SAAADI. The CDR3 runs 15 residues. V dropped 6 bases and J dropped 2; count of bases not matched to a gene: 5. The CDR3 nucleotides read TGCGCCAGCAGGGCGACAGGGGGTGGCAATCAGCCCCAGCATTTT. It specifies CASRATGGGNQPQHF.

This clone was detected ten times or more. V usage is TRBV28 and J usage is TRBJ1-3; D remains unclear. Per germline, CDR1 MDHEN and CDR2 SYDVKM. The V gene lost 6 bases and the J gene lost 4 bases, with 7 bases spanning the gap. The CDR3 length is 12 residues. Here the CDR3 DNA reads TGTGCCAGCAGAAATCAGGGAAACACCATATATTTT. Amino acid sequence: CASRNQGNTIYF. Filled out from reference TRBV28 and TRBJ1-3, the complete variable domain reads DVKVTQSSRYLVKRTGEKVFLECVQDMDHENMFWYRQDPGLGLRLIYFSYDVKMKEKGDIPEGYSVSREKKERFSLILESASTNQTSMYLCASRNQGNTIYFGEGSWLTVV.

A few counts support this clone. The genes are TRBV29-1 and TRBJ1-5, with 10 bases identical to TRBD1. Per the germline V gene, CDR1 is SQVTM and CDR2 is ANQGSEA. V lost 6 bases to trimming and J lost 5 bases; unmatched junction nucleotides: 1. CDR3 length: 12 amino acids. This CDR3 is CSVGTGDQPQHF. The CDR3 DNA sequence: TGCAGCGTGGGGACAGGGGATCAGCCCCAGCATTTT.

The V call is TRBV18, the J call TRBJ2-3; 9 bases map to TRBD1. The V gene's germline CDR1 is KGHSH and CDR2 LQKENI. CDR3 length: 16 amino acids. After removal of 3 bases from V and 2 bases from J, the junction contained 6 bases not matched to a gene. The CDR3 region is CASSPRTGADTDTQYF. CDR3 DNA sequence: TGTGCCAGCTCACCTCGGACAGGGGCGGACACAGATACGCAGTATTTT.

The chain employs TRBV5-6 and TRBJ2-3; D possibly uses TRBD1 or TRBD2 (5 bases each). This CDR3 region has 16 residues. Germline CDR1 is SGHDT and CDR2 is YYEEEE. V was pared by 5 bases and J by 2 bases, with 18 bases between. The CDR3 region has the DNA TGTGCCAGCAGTTCCACAACCGGGACCTACACAGATACGCAGTATTTT. Translation gives CASSSTTGTYTDTQYF.

The chain has TRBV6-6 and TRBJ2-2; D possibly corresponds to TRBD2 (5 bases). Trimming took off 5 bases at V and 7 bases at J, with 17 bases between the two ends. Germline V gene sequence: CDR1 MNHNY, CDR2 SVGAGI (reference sequence). This CDR3 contains 15 residues. CDR3 region: CASSPRDPSSGELFF. DNA for the CDR3: TGTGCCAGCAGTCCCCGGGATCCAAGCAGCGGGGAGCTGTTTTTT.

This clone was counted only a few times. The chain employs TRBV5-1 and TRBJ2-2, with D unresolved. Germline V CDR1 and CDR2: SGHRS, YFSETQ. The V and J ends lost 0 bases and 7 bases respectively, with 4 bases between them. CDR3 length: 12 residues. For the CDR3, the DNA is TGCGCCAGCAGCTTGGTCAACGGGGAGCTGTTTTTT. Protein sequence: CASSLVNGELFF.

V usage is TRBV7-2 and J usage is TRBJ1-6; 9 bases are shared with TRBD1. With V trimmed by 5 bases and J by 7 bases, 6 bases remained unmatched. Germline V gene sequence: CDR1 SGHTA, CDR2 FQGNSA. CDR3 length equals 15 residues. The CDR3 nucleotides read TGTGCCAGCAGCCGCCGACAGGGGGGAAATTCACCCCTCCACTTT. Protein sequence: CASSRRQGGNSPLHF.

V usage is TRBV7-2 and J usage is TRBJ2-7, with TRBD1 matching over 8 bases. This CDR3 spans 14 amino acids. Germline V CDR1 and CDR2: SGHTA, FQGNSA. V was clipped by 5 bases and J by 7 bases; unmatched bases: 10. CDR3 amino acids: CASSLGQGFREQYF. CDR3 nucleotide sequence: TGTGCCAGCAGCCTAGGACAGGGCTTTCGGGAGCAGTACTTC.

CDR3 loop: CAISGRSDTEAFF. For the CDR3, the DNA is TGTGCCATCAGCGGACGGTCCGACACTGAAGCTTTCTTT. V gene TRBV10-3 combines with J gene TRBJ1-1, with no clear D. CDR1 and CDR2 (germline): ENHRY, SYGVKD. Trimming shortened V by 6 bases and J by 3 bases, and 11 bases separated the two germline ends. This CDR3 has 13 amino acids.

In this sample, this clone turned up a few times. This rearrangement joins TRBV30 to TRBJ1-1, with D unclear. The germline gives CDR1 GTSNPN, CDR2 SVGIG (reference sequence). This CDR3 is 13 amino acids long. V was trimmed by 2 bases and J by 4 bases, leaving 11 bases between them. CDR3 sequence reads: CAWSFRVGTEAFF. The CDR3 DNA sequence: TGTGCCTGGAGTTTCCGGGTAGGCACTGAAGCTTTCTTT.

The V and J genes are TRBV6-5 and TRBJ1-5, with 9 bases matching TRBD1. The ends lost 2 bases at V and 5 bases at J; junction bases unmatched: 1. The CDR3 sequence is 14 residues long. Germline assignment: CDR1 MNHEY and CDR2 SVGAGI. The CDR3 DNA sequence: TGTGCCAGCAGTTACCGGGACAGGGATCAGCCCCAGCATTTT. It translates to CASSYRDRDQPQHF.

In its sample, this clone was seen a few times. The chain uses TRBV30 and TRBJ1-2; no definite D call. Germline V gene data show CDR1 as GTSNPN and CDR2 as SVGIG (reference sequence). CDR3 length equals 10 residues. The V end lost 6 bases, the J end lost 8 bases, and 10 bases lay between the germline ends. The chain's CDR3 is CACDTRGYTF. CDR3 nucleotide sequence: TGTGCCTGTGACACGCGGGGCTACACCTTC.

The rearrangement joins TRBV25-1 to TRBJ2-7, with a weak D call TRBD2 (5 bases). Trimming stripped 8 bases from V and 3 bases from J, with 11 bases between. The germline V gene encodes CDR1 MGHDK and CDR2 SYGVNS. The CDR3 loop spans 12 amino acids. The CDR3 reads CASSPGSYEQYF. As DNA, the CDR3 is TGTGCCAGCTCCCCGGGGAGCTACGAGCAGTACTTC.